This T cell receptor beta chain was profiled in a study of human T cells and chemical hapten exposure. About the research overall: The variation in per-sample TCR yields arose mainly from small differences in pooled library volumes. Findings of the study overall: TCRs exceeding 1 in 1000 frequency stayed unchanged with DPC sensitization.

This CDR3 region has 15 residues. The V and J ends lost 3 bases and 5 bases respectively, with 13 bases between them. CDR1 WSHSY and CDR2 SAAADI come from the germline V gene. Individual cDNA molecules in this library carried unique molecular identifiers. Per the study methods: From 23,224 to 690,600 TCRs were found per sample, with a median of approximately 100,000. One entry per CDR3 protein, called by TCRdb with MiXCR from the reads. Clone size and V and J calls follow TCRdb, not the original study. The sample yields fewer than 150,000 distinct CDR3 sequences, more than 8.5% seen once. To note about this clonotype: Its antigen is as yet unknown.

Blood, whole and unfractionated, served as the source for total RNA extraction. Sequenced material: whole blood. This sequence was found in a human donor in good health. Some clones in this sample may be carry-over from other donors' samples. The J gene is TRBJ2-2, the V gene TRBV10-2; D is tentatively TRBD1 or TRBD2 (6 bases each). The CDR3 coding sequence is TGCGCCAGCAGTGATGCCCGGGGGCTTACCGGGGAGCTGTTTTTT. It specifies CASSDARGLTGELFF.